This T cell receptor (beta chain) was profiled in a study of T cells in Graves' hyperthyroidism and ophthalmopathy. The study enrolled patients aged 18 to 65 with newly diagnosed hyperthyroidism of under 2 months' duration. Per germline, CDR1 LGHDT and CDR2 YNNKEL (reference sequence). Trimming took 2 bases from V and 1 from J, leaving 9 bases between them. The CDR3 is 14 residues long. This clonotype appeared many times. Amplification of TCR beta CDR3 regions used RNA as the template. The HTBI primer set served for first-round RT-PCR of the TCR CDR3. TCRdb used MiXCR to reprocess the multiplex PCR reads, holding one entry per CDR3 protein. The sample lists 550,000 to 650,000 distinct CDR3 sequences, about 15% seen once, with under 7% in the top ten.

The sequencing input was blood. The V and J genes are TRBV3-1 and TRBJ2-7; D uncertain. The receptor's source is a woman in her 30s with Graves' hyperthyroidism that later progressed to Graves' ophthalmopathy. The CDR3 DNA reads as TGTGCCAGCAGCCAATCGGCAGAGTCCTACGAGCAGTACTTC. Residues: CASSQSAESYEQYF.